The sequence of this T cell receptor (beta chain) was determined in a study of cytomegalovirus exposure and HLA in healthy donors. Study-level findings and limits: Some public TCRs appeared in many individuals, while most sequences were rare. The classifier reportedly diagnosed cytomegalovirus status with high sensitivity and specificity. Association of a missense DCLRE1C variant with TCR beta V- and J-gene trimming was reported in a later analysis.

The CDR3 sequence is 13 residues long. Germline V CDR1 and CDR2: SNHLY, FYNNEI. Trimming took off 9 bases at V and 3 bases at J, with 12 bases between the two ends. 60 Vbeta and 13 Jbeta primers were used in PCR. The method was immunoSEQ multiplex PCR; TCRdb's version includes in-frame clones alone and lacks a portion of them. The sample yields a few hundred thousand clones, around 81% seen once. Notes on this clone: What it recognizes is unknown.

The receptor was derived from a woman aged 60-75 years in good health and CMV-seropositive. Sequencing was done on a sample of PBMCs. The chain is built from TRBV2 and TRBJ1-3, with D possibly being TRBD1 (5 bases). The CDR3 spells CASTTGFGNTIYF. Written as DNA, the CDR3 is TGTGCCAGTACTACAGGATTTGGAAACACCATATATTTT.